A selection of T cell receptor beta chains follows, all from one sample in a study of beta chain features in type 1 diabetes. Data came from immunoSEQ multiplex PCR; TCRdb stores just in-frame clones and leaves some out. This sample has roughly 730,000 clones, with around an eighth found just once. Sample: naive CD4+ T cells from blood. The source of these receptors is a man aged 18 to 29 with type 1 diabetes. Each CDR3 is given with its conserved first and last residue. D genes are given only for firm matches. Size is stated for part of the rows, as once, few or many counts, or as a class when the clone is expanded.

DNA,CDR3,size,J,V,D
TGTGCCTGGAGTCGAGAGCAGGGGCTGTCTGAAGCTTTCTTT,CAWSREQGLSEAFF,-,TRBJ1-1,TRBV30,-
TGTGCCACCAGCAGAGATCGGGGGCTCTCGGCACCCCTCCACTTT,CATSRDRGLSAPLHF,few,TRBJ1-6,TRBV15,-
TGTGCCAGCAGTGAATCGGGCAGGGGTTTTCAGCCCCAGCATTTT,CASSESGRGFQPQHF,-,TRBJ1-5,TRBV25-1,-
TGTGCCTGGAGCCTGGGACGGTTAAACACTGAAGCTTTCTTT,CAWSLGRLNTEAFF,-,TRBJ1-1,TRBV30,-
TGTGCCAGCAGTGATCAGGATCCCCGGAGGGCCCAGTACTTC,CASSDQDPRRAQYF,-,TRBJ2-5,TRBV6-1,-
TGTGCCAGCAGGCTGGACAGGGGGCGTAGTGGCCACACCTTC,CASRLDRGRSGHTF,-,TRBJ1-2,TRBV6-5,TRBD1
TGTGCCAGCAGCTTAGCCGGTGAGCAGTTCTTC,CASSLAGEQFF,few,TRBJ2-1,TRBV11-2,-
TGTGCCAGCTCACCGAAGGGTGAAAAACTGTTTTTT,CASSPKGEKLFF,few,TRBJ1-4,TRBV18,-
TGTGCCTGGAGCCCCGGGAGGACAGGGGTACTGTTTTTT,CAWSPGRTGVLFF,-,TRBJ1-4,TRBV30,TRBD1
TGTGCCAGCAGTTACACAGTGAACACTGAAGCTTTCTTT,CASSYTVNTEAFF,-,TRBJ1-1,TRBV6-6,-
TGTGCCAGCAGTGAATACTCCTCTTACGAGCAGTACTTC,CASSEYSSYEQYF,-,TRBJ2-7,TRBV25-1,-
TGTGCCAGCAGCTTCCGGACTAGCCGGGATCACAATGAGCAGTTCTTC,CASSFRTSRDHNEQFF,few,TRBJ2-1,TRBV7-2,TRBD2
TGTGCCAGCAGCGAAGGGACAGGGGGCACAGATACGCAGTATTTT,CASSEGTGGTDTQYF,-,TRBJ2-3,TRBV7-7,TRBD1
TGTGCCATCAGTGATGAGGAGAATCGCAATGAGCAGTTCTTC,CAISDEENRNEQFF,few,TRBJ2-1,TRBV10-3,-
TGTGCCTGGACGTTACCCGGGGATAATCAGCCCCAGCATTTT,CAWTLPGDNQPQHF,-,TRBJ1-5,TRBV30,-
TGTGCCGCCCAGGCAGTTAACACCGGGGAGCTGTTTTTT,CAAQAVNTGELFF,-,TRBJ2-2,TRBV10-3,-
TGCGCCAGCAGCCAAGCCCGGGACAGGGGGATCGAGGGCTACACCTTC,CASSQARDRGIEGYTF,few,TRBJ1-2,TRBV4-1,TRBD1
TGTGCCAGCAGCTTATTCGGAGGGGGTGCAACTAATGAAAAACTGTTTTTT,CASSLFGGGATNEKLFF,-,TRBJ1-4,TRBV7-9,-
TGTGCCAGCAGTGACTCCCCTAGCCACGAGCAGTACTTC,CASSDSPSHEQYF,few,TRBJ2-7,TRBV6-1,-
TGTGCCTGGAGTTTAAAGGGGACAGATACGCAGTATTTT,CAWSLKGTDTQYF,few,TRBJ2-3,TRBV30,-
TGTGCCAGTAGTCCCACGGACCGACCAACCTACAATGAGCAGTTCTTC,CASSPTDRPTYNEQFF,-,TRBJ2-1,TRBV19,-
TGCAGCGCCCAAGGGACAGGGTTGGGCGAGCAGTACTTC,CSAQGTGLGEQYF,-,TRBJ2-7,TRBV29-1,TRBD1
TGTGCCAGCAGTGAAGGGGGAAACCAAGAGACCCAGTACTTC,CASSEGGNQETQYF,few,TRBJ2-5,TRBV6-1,-
TGTGCCACCAGCGTGGACAGGGTCTATGGCTACACCTTC,CATSVDRVYGYTF,-,TRBJ1-2,TRBV15,TRBD1
TGTGCCAGCAGTGATCTGGCAAACTCCTACGAGCAGTACTTC,CASSDLANSYEQYF,-,TRBJ2-7,TRBV6-1,-
TGTGCCAGCAGTGAAAGGGACAGAAATTCACCCCTCCACTTT,CASSERDRNSPLHF,few,TRBJ1-6,TRBV6-1,TRBD1
TGTGCCAGCAGCTTCAGGACAGGGTTTGGCTACACCTTC,CASSFRTGFGYTF,few,TRBJ1-2,TRBV7-9,TRBD1
TGTGCCGCTACCGAGGGTTTAGGAAAACTGTTTTTT,CAATEGLGKLFF,-,TRBJ1-4,TRBV30,-
TGTGCCTGGAGTCAAGGACAGGGATCCTACGAGCAGTACTTC,CAWSQGQGSYEQYF,few,TRBJ2-7,TRBV30,TRBD1
TGTGCCAGCAACCTCCCGGTAGCGGACACTGAAGCTTTCTTT,CASNLPVADTEAFF,-,TRBJ1-1,TRBV7-9,-
TGTGCCAGCAGCTTCGATTCTCGAAGGGCTTTCTTT,CASSFDSRRAFF,-,TRBJ1-1,TRBV5-6,-
TGTGCACCTGGCAGGGGGGACCAAGAGACCCAGTACTTC,CAPGRGDQETQYF,-,TRBJ2-5,TRBV2,-
TGTGCCAGCAGCGTAGAGCGGGGAATTAACACAGATACGCAGTATTTT,CASSVERGINTDTQYF,-,TRBJ2-3,TRBV9,TRBD2
TGTGCCAGCTCACTCCAGGACCTCCAAGGGGATTCACCCCTCCACTTT,CASSLQDLQGDSPLHF,-,TRBJ1-6,TRBV18,-
TGTGCCAGCAGTTACGACAGGGATGCCGGGGAGCTGTTTTTT,CASSYDRDAGELFF,-,TRBJ2-2,TRBV6-5,TRBD1
TGTGCCAGCAGTCTCCGGGACAGGGGATACTTC,CASSLRDRGYF,-,TRBJ2-7,TRBV2,TRBD1
TGCGCCAGCAGGGGCGCGGTTACGAACACTGAAGCTTTCTTT,CASRGAVTNTEAFF,few,TRBJ1-1,TRBV4-1,-
TGCAGCGTTACTATTCCCTACGAGCAGTACTTC,CSVTIPYEQYF,few,TRBJ2-7,TRBV29-1,-
TGTGCCAGCAGTGATAGGGACATCGGGAATTCACCCCTCCACTTT,CASSDRDIGNSPLHF,few,TRBJ1-6,TRBV2,-
TGTGCCAGCAGCCACCCAGAGTCCTACGAGCAGTACTTC,CASSHPESYEQYF,-,TRBJ2-7,TRBV14,-
TGTGCCTTGGGGGGACAAGAGACCCAGTACTTC,CALGGQETQYF,-,TRBJ2-5,TRBV30,-
TGCGCCAGCGGCCGCCAGCGGGGGGGCTACACCTTC,CASGRQRGGYTF,few,TRBJ1-2,TRBV5-1,-
TGCGCCAGCAGCCACCGGGACAGCCAAGAGACCCAGTACTTC,CASSHRDSQETQYF,few,TRBJ2-5,TRBV5-1,TRBD1
TGTGCCAGCAGATGGACAGGGGAGAACACTGAAGCTTTCTTT,CASRWTGENTEAFF,-,TRBJ1-1,TRBV25-1,TRBD1
TGTGCCAGCATCCCTAGCGGGGGAGGCTATGAGCAGTTCTTC,CASIPSGGGYEQFF,once,TRBJ2-1,TRBV7-8,TRBD2
TGTGCCACCCCTGTGGTTTCCACAGATACGCAGTATTTT,CATPVVSTDTQYF,-,TRBJ2-3,TRBV2,-
TGCGCCAGCAGCCAAGGAGGGGGGGCAGATACGCAGTATTTT,CASSQGGGADTQYF,few,TRBJ2-3,TRBV4-1,-
TGTGCCAGTAGTGGGCTTGGAAACACCATATATTTT,CASSGLGNTIYF,-,TRBJ1-3,TRBV19,-
TGTGCCAGCAGTTTGGTAGCGCAAGTTCCCACAGATACGCAGTATTTT,CASSLVAQVPTDTQYF,-,TRBJ2-3,TRBV27,-
TGCGCCAGCAGTCACTGGGCTGGACAGGGGGGTTTCTTT,CASSHWAGQGGFF,-,TRBJ1-1,TRBV23-1,TRBD1
TGCAGCGTCGCCAGTCAGTCCTCTGGAAACACCATATATTTT,CSVASQSSGNTIYF,few,TRBJ1-3,TRBV29-1,-